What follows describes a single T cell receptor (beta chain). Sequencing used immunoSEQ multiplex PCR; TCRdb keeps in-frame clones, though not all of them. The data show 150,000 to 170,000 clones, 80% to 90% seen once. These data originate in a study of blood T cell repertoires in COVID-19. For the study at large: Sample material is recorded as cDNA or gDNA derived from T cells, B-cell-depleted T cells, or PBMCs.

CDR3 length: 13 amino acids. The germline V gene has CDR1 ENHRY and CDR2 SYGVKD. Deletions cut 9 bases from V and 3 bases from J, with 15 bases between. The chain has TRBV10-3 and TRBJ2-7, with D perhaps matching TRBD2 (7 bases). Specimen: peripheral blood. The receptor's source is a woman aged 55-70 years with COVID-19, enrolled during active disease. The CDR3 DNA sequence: TGTGCCATGGGGGGGCAGGCCAACTACGAGCAGTACTTC. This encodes CAMGGQANYEQYF.